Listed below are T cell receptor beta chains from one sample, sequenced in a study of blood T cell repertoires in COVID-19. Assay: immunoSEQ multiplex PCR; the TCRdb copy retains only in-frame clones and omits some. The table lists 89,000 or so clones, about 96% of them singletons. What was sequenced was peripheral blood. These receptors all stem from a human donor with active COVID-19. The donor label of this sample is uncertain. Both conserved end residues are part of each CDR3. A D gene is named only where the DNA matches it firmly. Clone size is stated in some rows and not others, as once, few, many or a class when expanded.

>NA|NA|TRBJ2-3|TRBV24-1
TGTGCCACCAGTGACTCCTTCGGGGGAAGCACAGATACGCAGTATTTT
CATSDSFGGSTDTQYF
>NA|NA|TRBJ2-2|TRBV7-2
TGTGCCAGCAGCTTAGCCGGTACCGGGGAGCTGTTTTTT
CASSLAGTGELFF
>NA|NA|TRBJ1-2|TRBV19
TGTGCCAGCAGAGTGGGGGACTCTGGCTACACCTTC
CASRVGDSGYTF
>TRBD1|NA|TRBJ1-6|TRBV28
TGTGCCGGATCCTCGGGACAGACAAATTCACCCCTCCACTTT
CAGSSGQTNSPLHF
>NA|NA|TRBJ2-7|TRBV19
TGTGCCAGTAGTACCTCTAGTATCTCCTACGAGCAGTACTTC
CASSTSSISYEQYF
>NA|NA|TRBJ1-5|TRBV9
TGTGCCAGCAGCGTAGCCGGGAGGAGCAATCAGCCCCAGCATTTT
CASSVAGRSNQPQHF
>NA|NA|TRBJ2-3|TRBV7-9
TGTGCCAGCAGCGTAGGGAGCTACACAGATACGCAGTATTTT
CASSVGSYTDTQYF
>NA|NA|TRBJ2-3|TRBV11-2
TGTGCCAGCAGCCGCGTGCAAGGGGGGGCAGATACGCAGTATTTT
CASSRVQGGADTQYF
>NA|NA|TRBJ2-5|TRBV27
TGTGCCAGCAGTTTAAGGGCGGGCCGCGGGACCCAGTACTTC
CASSLRAGRGTQYF
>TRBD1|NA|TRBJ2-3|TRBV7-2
TGTGCCAGCAGCTCAGGGGGATTGTGGGGCACAGATACGCAGTATTTT
CASSSGGLWGTDTQYF
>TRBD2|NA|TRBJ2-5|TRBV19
TGTGCCAGTAGTACCCCTCTGGCGGGAGGACTAGAGACCCAGTACTTC
CASSTPLAGGLETQYF
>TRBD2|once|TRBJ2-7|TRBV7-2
TGTGCCAGCAGCCCCACTAGCGGCTCCTACGAGCAGTACTTC
CASSPTSGSYEQYF
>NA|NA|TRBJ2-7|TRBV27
TGTGCCAGCAGAACAGACAGGGTGCGAGCGGGTTCCTACGAGCAGTACTTC
CASRTDRVRAGSYEQYF
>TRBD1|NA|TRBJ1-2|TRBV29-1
TGCAGCGTCCTGGCGCAGACAGGGTGGGAACGTGGCTACACCTTC
CSVLAQTGWERGYTF
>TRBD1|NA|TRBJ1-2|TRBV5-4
TGTGCCAGCAGCTTGGAGGGGACAGGCAACTATGGCTACACCTTC
CASSLEGTGNYGYTF
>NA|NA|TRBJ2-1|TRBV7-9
TGTGCCAGCAGCTTAGTGAACAGGGCCCACAATGAGCAGTTCTTC
CASSLVNRAHNEQFF
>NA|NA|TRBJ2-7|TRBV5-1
TGCGTCAAAACGGTGCACTCCTACGAGCAGTACTTC
CVKTVHSYEQYF
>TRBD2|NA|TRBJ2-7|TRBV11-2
TGTGCCAGCAGCGCGACTAGCCCGAGACTCGAGCAGTACTTC
CASSATSPRLEQYF
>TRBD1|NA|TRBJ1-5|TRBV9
TGTGCCAGCAGCCCAGGGACAGGGGAGAACAATCAGCCCCAGCATTTT
CASSPGTGENNQPQHF
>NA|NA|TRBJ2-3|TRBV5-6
TGTGCCAGCAGCTTGGCCCGAGATACGCAGTATTTT
CASSLARDTQYF
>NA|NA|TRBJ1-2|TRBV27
TGTGCCAGCAGACCGGGACAAGACTATGGCTACACCTTC
CASRPGQDYGYTF
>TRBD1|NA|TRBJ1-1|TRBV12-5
TGTGCTAGTGGTTTGGTACCGGGGGACAGAGTTAACACTGAAGCTTTCTTT
CASGLVPGDRVNTEAFF
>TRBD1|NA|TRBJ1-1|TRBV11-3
TGTGCCAGCAGCTCACGGACAGGGGCTTTGAACACTGAAGCTTTCTTT
CASSSRTGALNTEAFF
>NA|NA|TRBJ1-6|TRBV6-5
TGTGCCAGCAGTCAGGGACACTATAATTCACCCCTCCACTTT
CASSQGHYNSPLHF
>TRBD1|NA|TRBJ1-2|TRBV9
TGTGCCAGCCCAGGGGGAAGGTCCGCTAACTATGGCTACACCTTC
CASPGGRSANYGYTF
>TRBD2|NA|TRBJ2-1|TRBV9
TGTGCCAGCAGCTTCAACTCCCTGGCGGGAGGGAATGAGCAGTTCTTC
CASSFNSLAGGNEQFF
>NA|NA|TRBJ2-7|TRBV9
TGTGCCAGCACCCCAGGCTCTAGCCGGTCCTACGAGCAGTACTTC
CASTPGSSRSYEQYF
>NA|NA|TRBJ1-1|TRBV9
TGTGCCAGCAGCGTAGGCGGTCTGGGGAACACTGAAGCTTTCTTT
CASSVGGLGNTEAFF
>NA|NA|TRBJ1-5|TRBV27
TGTGCCAGCAGTTTAGGGGAGACTAGCAATCAGCCCCAGCATTTT
CASSLGETSNQPQHF
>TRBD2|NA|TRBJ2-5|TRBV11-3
TGTGCCAGCAGCTTTAGCGGGGGGGGTGGGACCCAGTACTTC
CASSFSGGGGTQYF
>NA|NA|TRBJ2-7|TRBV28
TGTGCCAGCAGTTTCGCGGGATTATACGAGCAGTACTTC
CASSFAGLYEQYF
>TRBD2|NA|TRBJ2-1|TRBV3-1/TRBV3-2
TGTGCCAGCAGCCATACACGGGAGGCACCCTACAATGAGCAGTTCTTC
CASSHTREAPYNEQFF
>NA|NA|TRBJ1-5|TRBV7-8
TGTGCCAGCAGCCCAGGGGTCGGAAATAGCAATCAGCCCCAGCATTTT
CASSPGVGNSNQPQHF
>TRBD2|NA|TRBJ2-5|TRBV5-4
TGTGCCAGCAGCACGCCGGGACTACAAGAGACCCAGTACTTC
CASSTPGLQETQYF
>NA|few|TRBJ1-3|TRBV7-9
TGTGCCAGCAGCCGCGAAGGCGGAGGTGGAAACACCATATATTTT
CASSREGGGGNTIYF
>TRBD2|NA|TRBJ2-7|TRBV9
TGTGCCAGCAGCCAGGGACTAGCGGGAGTCGAGCAGTACTTC
CASSQGLAGVEQYF
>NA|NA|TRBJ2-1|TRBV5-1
TGCGCCAGCGGGAGGGGGAACTCCTACAATGAGCAGTTCTTC
CASGRGNSYNEQFF
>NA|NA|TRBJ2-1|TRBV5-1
TGCGCCAGCAGCCCCGGGAACTCGGGTGAGCAGTTCTTC
CASSPGNSGEQFF
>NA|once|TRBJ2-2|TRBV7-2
TGTGCCAGCACCTCTAGCCCCAGCAGAGAGACCGGGGAGCTGTTTTTT
CASTSSPSRETGELFF
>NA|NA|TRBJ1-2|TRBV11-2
TGTGCCAGCAGCCCATCGGGACAATGGGACTATGGCTACACCTTC
CASSPSGQWDYGYTF
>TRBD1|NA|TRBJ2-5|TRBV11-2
TGTGCCAGCAGCTTAGTATACAGGGGTTCAGAGACCCAGTACTTC
CASSLVYRGSETQYF
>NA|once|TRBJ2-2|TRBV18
TGTGCCAGCTCTAGTCTGAACACCGGGGAGCTGTTTTTT
CASSSLNTGELFF
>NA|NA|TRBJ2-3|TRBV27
TGTGCCAGCAGCCGTCAGGTTTCAGATACGCAGTATTTT
CASSRQVSDTQYF
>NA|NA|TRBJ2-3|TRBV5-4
TGTGCCAGCAGCCTGAGGACTAGCACAGATACGCAGTATTTT
CASSLRTSTDTQYF
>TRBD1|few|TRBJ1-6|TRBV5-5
TGTGCCAGCAGCCCCCGGACAGGCTGGGGAAATTCACCCCTCCACTTT
CASSPRTGWGNSPLHF
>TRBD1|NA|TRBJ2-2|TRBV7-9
TGTGCCAGCAGCTTCCCGGGACAGGGAACCGGGGAGCTGTTTTTT
CASSFPGQGTGELFF
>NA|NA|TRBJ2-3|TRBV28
TGTGCCACCCCCGGGACTAGCACAGATACGCAGTATTTT
CATPGTSTDTQYF
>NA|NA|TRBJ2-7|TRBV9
TGTGCCAGCAGCGTAGTTCCCGGCTACGAGCAGTACTTC
CASSVVPGYEQYF
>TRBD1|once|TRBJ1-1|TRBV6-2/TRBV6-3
TGTGCCAGCAGTTTGAGGACAGGCTCGACCCAGGCCACTGAAGCTTTCTTT
CASSLRTGSTQATEAFF
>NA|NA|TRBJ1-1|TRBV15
TGTGCCACCAGCAGAGATCGGGGTAAAGGTCCAGCTTTCTTT
CATSRDRGKGPAFF
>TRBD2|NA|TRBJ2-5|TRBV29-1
TGCAGCGTTGAACGGTCAGGGAGGGAATCGGAGACCCAGTACTTC
CSVERSGRESETQYF
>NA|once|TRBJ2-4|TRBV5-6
TGTGCCAGCAGTTACTCGGACAGACGGAACATTCAGTACTTC
CASSYSDRRNIQYF
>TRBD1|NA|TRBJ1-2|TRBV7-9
TGTGCCAGCAGCCGGAGGGGACAGTCTGCTCCTAACTATGGCTACACCTTC
CASSRRGQSAPNYGYTF